The entry that follows covers one TCR beta chain sequence. No antigen is known for it. V was pared by 4 bases and J by 6 bases, with 18 bases of the junction left unmatched. The V gene's germline CDR1 is GTSNPN and CDR2 SVGIG (reference sequence). This CDR3 comprises 18 residues. The data were taken from a study of a mutant IDH1 vaccine in newly diagnosed glioma. Sequenced by immunoSEQ multiplex PCR; TCRdb stores in-frame clones only, minus some. There are some 87,000 clones in the sample; approximately 80% occur only once, and approximately 5% lies in the top ten. Documented time point: week 47, end of study. Vaccinated patients received 300 ug of mutant IDH1 20-mer peptide per dose, with topical imiquimod.

The sequencing used PBMCs, collected from a glioma patient whose treatment included an IDH1 peptide vaccine. The clonotype originates from a man aged 40-49 years with glioma. The chain combines TRBV30 with TRBJ2-1; 10 bases fit TRBD1. CDR3: CAWTQRDRGRLDGNEQFF. CDR3 DNA: TGTGCCTGGACTCAGAGGGACAGGGGTCGCTTGGACGGCAATGAGCAGTTCTTC.